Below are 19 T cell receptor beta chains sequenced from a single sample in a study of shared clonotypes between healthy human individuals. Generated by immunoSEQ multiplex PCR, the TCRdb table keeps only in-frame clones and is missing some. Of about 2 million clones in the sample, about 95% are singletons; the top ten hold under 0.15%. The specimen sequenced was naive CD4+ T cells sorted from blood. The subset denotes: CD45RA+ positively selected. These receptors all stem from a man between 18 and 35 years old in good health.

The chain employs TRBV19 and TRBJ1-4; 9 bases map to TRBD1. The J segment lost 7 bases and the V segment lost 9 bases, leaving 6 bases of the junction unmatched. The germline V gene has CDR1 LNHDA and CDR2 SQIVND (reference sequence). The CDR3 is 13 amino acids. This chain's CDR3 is CASTTGGFEKLFF. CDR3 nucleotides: TGTGCCAGCACAACAGGGGGCTTTGAAAAACTGTTTTTT.

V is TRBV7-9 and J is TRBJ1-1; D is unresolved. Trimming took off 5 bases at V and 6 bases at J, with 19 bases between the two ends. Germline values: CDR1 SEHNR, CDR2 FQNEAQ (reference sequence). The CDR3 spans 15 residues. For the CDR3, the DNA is TGTGCCAGCAGCGATTCCACGGTTTCATTGGCTGAAGCTTTCTTT. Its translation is CASSDSTVSLAEAFF.

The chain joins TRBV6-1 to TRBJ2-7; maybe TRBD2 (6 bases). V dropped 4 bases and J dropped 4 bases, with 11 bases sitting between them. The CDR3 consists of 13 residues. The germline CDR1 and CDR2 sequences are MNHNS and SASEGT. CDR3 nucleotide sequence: TGTGCCAGCAGTGGCGGGATTCGGTACGAGCAGTACTTC. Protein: CASSGGIRYEQYF.

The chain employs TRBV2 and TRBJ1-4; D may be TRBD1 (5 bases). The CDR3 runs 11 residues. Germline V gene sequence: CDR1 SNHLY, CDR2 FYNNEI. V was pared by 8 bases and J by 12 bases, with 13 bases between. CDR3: CASGVQVELFF. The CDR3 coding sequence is TGTGCCAGCGGGGTACAGGTGGAACTGTTTTTT.

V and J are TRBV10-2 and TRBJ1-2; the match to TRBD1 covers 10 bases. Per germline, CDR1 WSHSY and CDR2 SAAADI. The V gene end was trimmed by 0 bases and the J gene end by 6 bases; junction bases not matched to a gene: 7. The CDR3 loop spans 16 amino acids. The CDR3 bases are TGCGCCAGCAGTGAGTCTGGTTCTGGGACAGGGGATGGCTACACCTTC. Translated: CASSESGSGTGDGYTF.

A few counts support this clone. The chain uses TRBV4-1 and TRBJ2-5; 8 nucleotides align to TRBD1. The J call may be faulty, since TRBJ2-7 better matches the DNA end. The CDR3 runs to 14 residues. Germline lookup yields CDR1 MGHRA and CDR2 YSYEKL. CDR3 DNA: TGCGCCAGCAGCCCGGGACAGGCCTTCTACGAGCAGTACTTC. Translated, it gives CASSPGQAFYEQYF.

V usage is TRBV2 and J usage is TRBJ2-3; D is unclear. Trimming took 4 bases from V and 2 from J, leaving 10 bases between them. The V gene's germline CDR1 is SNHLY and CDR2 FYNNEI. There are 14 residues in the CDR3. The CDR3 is CASSGAGSTDTQYF. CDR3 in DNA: TGTGCCAGCAGTGGGGCAGGATCCACAGATACGCAGTATTTT.

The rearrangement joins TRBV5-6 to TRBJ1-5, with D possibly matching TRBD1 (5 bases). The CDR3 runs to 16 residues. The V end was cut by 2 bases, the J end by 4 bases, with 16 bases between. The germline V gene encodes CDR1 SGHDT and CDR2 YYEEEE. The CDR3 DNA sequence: TGTGCCAGCAGCTTTGGTGGTTTCGGGGGAAATCAGCCCCAGCATTTT. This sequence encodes CASSFGGFGGNQPQHF.

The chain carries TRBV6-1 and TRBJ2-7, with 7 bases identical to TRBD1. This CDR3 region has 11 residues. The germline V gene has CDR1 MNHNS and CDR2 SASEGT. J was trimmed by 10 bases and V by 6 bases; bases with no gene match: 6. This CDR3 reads CASSTRDRQYF. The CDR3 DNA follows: TGTGCCAGCAGCACTCGGGACAGACAGTACTTC.

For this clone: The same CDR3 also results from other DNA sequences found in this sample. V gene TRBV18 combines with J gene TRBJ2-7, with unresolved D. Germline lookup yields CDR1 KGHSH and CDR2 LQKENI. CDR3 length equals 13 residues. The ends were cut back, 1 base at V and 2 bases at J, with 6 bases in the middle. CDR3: CASSPLFTYEQYF. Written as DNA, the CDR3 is TGTGCCAGCTCACCACTTTTTACCTACGAGCAGTACTTC. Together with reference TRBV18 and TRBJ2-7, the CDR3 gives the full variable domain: NAGVMQNPRHLVRRRGQEARLRCSPMKGHSHVYWYRQLPEEGLKFMVYLQKENIIDESGMPKERFSAEFPKEGPSILRIQQVVRGDSAAYFCASSPLFTYEQYFGPGTRLTVT.

The CDR3, as DNA: TGTGCCATCAGTGATGGGGAGACGTATGAAAAACTGTTTTTT. Protein product: CAISDGETYEKLFF. The chain recombines TRBV10-3 with TRBJ1-4; D not resolved. Germline V gives CDR1 ENHRY, CDR2 SYGVKD. This CDR3 is built from 14 residues. Trimming removed 3 bases at V and 6 bases at J, with 11 bases between.

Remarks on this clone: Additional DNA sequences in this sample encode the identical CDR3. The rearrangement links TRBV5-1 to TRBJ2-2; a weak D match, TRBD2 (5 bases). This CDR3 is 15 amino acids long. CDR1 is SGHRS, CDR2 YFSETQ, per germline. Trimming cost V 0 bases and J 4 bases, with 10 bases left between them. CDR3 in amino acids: CASSLGGGRTGELFF. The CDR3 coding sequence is TGCGCCAGCAGCTTGGGAGGAGGTCGCACCGGGGAGCTGTTTTTT.

The CDR3 nucleotides read TGTGCCAGCAGTACCGTGACAGGAAATAATTCACCCCTCCACTTT. The encoded protein is CASSTVTGNNSPLHF. The V call is TRBV27, the J call TRBJ1-6; tentatively, D is TRBD1 (6 bases). Germline CDR1 reads MNHEY; CDR2 reads SMNVEV (reference sequence). This CDR3 is 15 amino acids long. With 5 bases removed from V and 5 bases from J, the gap between germline ends came to 13 bases.

The CDR3 here is CASSPLAGPDNEQFF. CDR3 DNA: TGTGCCAGCTCACCACTAGCGGGGCCCGACAATGAGCAGTTCTTC. The genes are TRBV18 and TRBJ2-1; TRBD2 aligns across 8 bases. The V segment lost 1 base and the J segment 5 bases; nucleotides outside the gene matches: 4. Germline assignment: CDR1 KGHSH and CDR2 LQKENI. CDR3 length: 15 amino acids.

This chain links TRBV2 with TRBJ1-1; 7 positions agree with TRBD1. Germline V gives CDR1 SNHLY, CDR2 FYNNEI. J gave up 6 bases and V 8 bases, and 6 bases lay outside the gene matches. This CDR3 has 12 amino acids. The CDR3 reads CASATGDAEAFF. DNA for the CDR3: TGTGCCAGCGCCACAGGGGACGCTGAAGCTTTCTTT.

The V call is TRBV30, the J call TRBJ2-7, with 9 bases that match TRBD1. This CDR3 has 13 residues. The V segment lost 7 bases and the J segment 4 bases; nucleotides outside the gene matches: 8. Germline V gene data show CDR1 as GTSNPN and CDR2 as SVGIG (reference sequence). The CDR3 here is CALLTDRGYEQYF. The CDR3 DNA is TGTGCCTTGCTAACCGACAGGGGGTACGAGCAGTACTTC.

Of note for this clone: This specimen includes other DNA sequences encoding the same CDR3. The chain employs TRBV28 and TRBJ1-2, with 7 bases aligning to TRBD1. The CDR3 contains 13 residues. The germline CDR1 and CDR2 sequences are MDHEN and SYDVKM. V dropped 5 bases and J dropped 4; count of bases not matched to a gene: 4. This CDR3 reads CASSPQGFYGYTF. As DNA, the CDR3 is TGTGCCAGCAGTCCACAGGGGTTCTATGGCTACACCTTC.

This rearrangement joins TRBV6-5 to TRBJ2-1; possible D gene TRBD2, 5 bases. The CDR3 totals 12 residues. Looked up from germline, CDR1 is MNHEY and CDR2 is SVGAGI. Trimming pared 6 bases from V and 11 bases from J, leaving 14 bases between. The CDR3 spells CASSRHGDKQFF. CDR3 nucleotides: TGTGCCAGCAGCAGGCACGGGGATAAGCAGTTCTTC.

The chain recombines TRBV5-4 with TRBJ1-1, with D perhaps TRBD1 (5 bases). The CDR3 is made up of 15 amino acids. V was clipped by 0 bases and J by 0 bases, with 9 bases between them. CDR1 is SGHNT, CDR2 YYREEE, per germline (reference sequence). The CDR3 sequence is CASSLEGRLNTEAFF. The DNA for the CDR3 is TGTGCCAGCAGCTTGGAGGGGCGGTTGAACACTGAAGCTTTCTTT.